This entry lists 8 T cell receptor beta chains sequenced from one sample in a study of cytomegalovirus exposure and HLA in healthy donors. The PCR was carried out with 60 Vbeta primers and 13 Jbeta primers. The repertoire was sequenced with immunoSEQ multiplex PCR; TCRdb's copy has only in-frame clones and lacks some. The sample includes about 110,000 clones, about three quarters of them seen just once. Sequencing input: PBMCs. The origin of the receptors is a woman aged 25 to 39 in good health and CMV-seronegative.

CDR3 region: CASSLIISGMTDEQFF. The CDR3, as DNA: TGTGCCAGCAGCTTAATTATTAGCGGGATGACGGATGAGCAGTTCTTC. The V gene is TRBV7-9, the J gene TRBJ2-1, with TRBD2 matching 8 bases. This CDR3 has 16 residues. V lost 2 bases, J lost 8 bases, and 11 bases stayed unmatched. Germline CDR1 reads SEHNR; CDR2 reads FQNEAQ (reference sequence).

The chain recombines TRBV6-5 with TRBJ1-2, with D maybe TRBD1 (6 bases). The CDR3 contains 14 residues. Trimming took off 6 bases at V and 5 bases at J, with 16 bases between the two ends. Germline CDR1 is MNHEY and CDR2 is SVGAGI. In DNA, the CDR3 is TGTGCCAGCAGGGGGACAAACTTTGGGTATGGCTACACCTTC. It is translated as CASRGTNFGYGYTF.

J is TRBJ2-1 and V is TRBV28; 11 bases are a match to TRBD2. J was trimmed by 5 bases and V by 2 bases; bases with no gene match: 2. Germline CDR1 is MDHEN and CDR2 is SYDVKM. This CDR3 is 15 amino acids long. The CDR3 DNA sequence: TGTGCCAGCAGTTTACCGGGACTAGCGGACAATGAGCAGTTCTTC. It yields the protein CASSLPGLADNEQFF.

In DNA, the CDR3 is TGTGCCAGCAGCCAAAACGGGGACACCGGGGAGCTGTTTTTT. Protein sequence: CASSQNGDTGELFF. The chain links TRBV14 to TRBJ2-2; maybe TRBD2 (5 bases). The V gene lost 2 bases and the J gene lost 3 bases, with 7 bases spanning the gap. CDR1 is SGHDN, CDR2 FVKESK, per germline. This CDR3 comprises 14 residues.

V is TRBV7-9 and J is TRBJ2-7; 8 bases map to TRBD2. With V trimmed by 1 base and J by 4 bases, 3 bases remained unmatched. Germline CDR1 reads SEHNR; CDR2 reads FQNEAQ (reference sequence). The CDR3 loop spans 14 amino acids. This CDR3 reads CASSLDSGTYEQYF. The CDR3 DNA sequence: TGTGCCAGCAGCTTAGATAGCGGGACGTACGAGCAGTACTTC.

V is TRBV18 and J is TRBJ2-1, with TRBD2 matching over 9 bases. J gave up 4 bases and V 5 bases, and 6 bases lay outside the gene matches. Germline CDR1 and CDR2: KGHSH and LQKENI. This CDR3 has 15 residues. The CDR3 reads CASSFRLAGYNEQFF. For the CDR3, the DNA is TGTGCCAGCTCATTTAGGCTAGCGGGATACAATGAGCAGTTCTTC.

A single count supports this clone. The chain couples TRBV27 to TRBJ2-3; tentative D call: TRBD2 (5 bases). V lost 4 bases to trimming and J lost 2 bases, with 7 bases between them. The CDR3 loop spans 13 amino acids. The germline CDR1 and CDR2 sequences are MNHEY and SMNVEV (reference sequence). The CDR3: CASSSGVTDTQYF. Here the CDR3 DNA reads TGTGCCAGCAGTTCCGGGGTCACAGATACGCAGTATTTT.

In this sample, this clone turned up once. The chain combines TRBV5-1 with TRBJ2-1, with TRBD2 identical over 13 bases. The CDR3 runs 16 residues. Per the germline V gene, CDR1 is SGHRS and CDR2 is YFSETQ. V lost 6 bases, J lost 4 bases, and 7 bases stayed unmatched. CDR3 sequence reads: CASKGLAGETYNEQFF. The CDR3 DNA is TGCGCCAGCAAAGGACTAGCGGGGGAGACTTACAATGAGCAGTTCTTC.